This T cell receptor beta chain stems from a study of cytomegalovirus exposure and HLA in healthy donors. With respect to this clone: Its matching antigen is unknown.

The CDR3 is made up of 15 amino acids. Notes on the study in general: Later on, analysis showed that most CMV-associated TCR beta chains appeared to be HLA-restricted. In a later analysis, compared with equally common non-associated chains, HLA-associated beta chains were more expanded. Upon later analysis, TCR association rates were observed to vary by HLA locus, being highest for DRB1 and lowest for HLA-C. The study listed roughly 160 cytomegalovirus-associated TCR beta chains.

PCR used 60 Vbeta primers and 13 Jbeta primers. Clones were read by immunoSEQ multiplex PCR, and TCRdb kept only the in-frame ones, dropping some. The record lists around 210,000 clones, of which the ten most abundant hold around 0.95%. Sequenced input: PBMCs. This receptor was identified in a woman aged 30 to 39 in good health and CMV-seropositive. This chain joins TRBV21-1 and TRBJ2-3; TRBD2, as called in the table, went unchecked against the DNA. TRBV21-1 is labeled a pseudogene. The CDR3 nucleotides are TGTGCCAGCAGCATGGAGCGGTACCGCACAGATACGCAGTATTTT. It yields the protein CASSMERYRTDTQYF.